The 6 T cell receptor beta chains given below trace back to one sample, sequenced in a study of control samples from healthy donors and cancer patients. Here immunoSEQ multiplex PCR was the method, and the copy in TCRdb shows in-frame clones only, minus some. This sample has roughly 80,000 clones, with 89% found just once. Sequenced: blood. Source of these receptors: a man aged 45 to 65 in good health.

The CDR3 coding sequence is TGCAGCGTTTGGGGGGTGGGAGGATTCGAGACCCAGTACTTC. Protein product: CSVWGVGGFETQYF. The chain combines TRBV29-1 with TRBJ2-5; D is possibly TRBD2 (6 bases). The CDR3 is 14 residues long. Germline V gene lookup returns CDR1 SQVTM and CDR2 ANQGSEA. V was shortened by 5 bases and J by 5 bases, with 18 bases between the two germline ends.

The V and J genes are TRBV20-1 and TRBJ1-1, with a possible D match to TRBD1 (5 bases). Germline-derived CDR1 and CDR2 are DFQATT and SNEGSKA (reference sequence). V lost 6 bases, J lost 6 bases, and 11 bases lay in between. The CDR3 loop spans 11 amino acids. The CDR3 here is CSAPTTAEAFF. CDR3 nucleotides: TGCAGTGCGCCCACGACAGCTGAAGCTTTCTTT.

V usage is TRBV9 and J usage is TRBJ1-2; D gene unclear. CDR1 is SGDLS, CDR2 YYNGEE, per germline. V was clipped by 3 bases and J by 8 bases, with 8 bases between them. This CDR3 is 11 amino acids long. CDR3 sequence reads: CASSADGGYTF. CDR3 nucleotide sequence: TGTGCCAGCAGCGCAGATGGAGGCTACACCTTC.

The gene calls are TRBV28 and TRBJ2-4; D perhaps matches TRBD1 (6 bases). The CDR3 totals 14 residues. CDR1 and CDR2 (germline): MDHEN, SYDVKM. V was trimmed by 8 bases and J by 3 bases, leaving 14 bases between them. The CDR3 region is CASGAGGNKNIQYF. Written as DNA, the CDR3 is TGTGCCAGCGGTGCTGGGGGCAACAAAAACATTCAGTACTTC.

The J gene is TRBJ1-1, the V gene TRBV18, with D possibly being TRBD1 (5 bases). The CDR3 contains 14 residues. Germline V lookup: CDR1 KGHSH, CDR2 LQKENI. V lost 3 bases and J 4 bases, leaving 12 bases between the germline ends. The CDR3 DNA follows: TGTGCCAGCTCACCGGGACTCCAGGGCACTGAAGCTTTCTTT. This sequence encodes CASSPGLQGTEAFF.

A remark on this clone: A read error is possible here, since a much larger clone lies one base away. This chain joins TRBV5-6 and TRBJ1-3; 7 bases are shared with TRBD1. The germline gives CDR1 SGHDT, CDR2 YYEEEE. J gave up 3 bases and V 6 bases, and 9 bases lay outside the gene matches. The CDR3 has 15 amino acids. The CDR3 reads CASNVGTEDGNTIYF. The CDR3 DNA is TGTGCCAGCAACGTGGGGACAGAGGATGGAAACACCATATATTTT.